This T cell receptor (beta chain) was sequenced during a study of glioma-infiltrating T cells after dendritic cell vaccination. On this clone: The antigen is unknown.

The sample's time point: after dendritic cell vaccination, including at tumor progression/relapse. Primers: 60 V beta forward and 13 J beta reverse. Repertoires were generated with immunoSEQ multiplex PCR, while TCRdb's copy carries only in-frame clones and drops some. The sample holds over 80,000 clones, 81% seen once. General study results and limits: Higher pretreatment TIL content predicted longer progression-free time and survival.

The CDR3 is 15 residues long. Germline V gives CDR1 MGHDK, CDR2 SYGVNS. The V segment lost 7 bases and the J segment 6 bases; nucleotides outside the gene matches: 8. The chain carries TRBV25-1 and TRBJ2-2, with 10 bases that match TRBD1. The clonotype comes from a human donor with glioblastoma. Sequenced material: blood, taken after dendritic cell vaccination. CDR3 loop: CASNPGQGHAGELFF. CDR3 nucleotide sequence: TGTGCCAGCAATCCGGGACAGGGGCACGCCGGGGAGCTGTTTTTT.